This T cell receptor beta chain is drawn from a study of blood T cell repertoires in COVID-19. Study overall: COVID-19 samples, acute and convalescent, were from the United States, Italy and Spain.

This clone was seen only once. V shed 5 bases, J shed 5 bases, and the junction held 7 bases outside the gene matches. CDR3 size: 15 residues. Germline CDR1 LNHNV, CDR2 YYDKDF (reference sequence). Generated by immunoSEQ multiplex PCR, the TCRdb table keeps only in-frame clones and is missing some. The sample records just over 250,000 clones, 86% being singletons. The clonotype comes from a man between 40 and 49 years old who had recovered from COVID-19. The specimen sequenced was peripheral blood. The chain employs TRBV15 and TRBJ2-1, with 9 bases that match TRBD1. CDR3 nucleotide sequence: TGTGCCACCAGCCCGGACAGGGGCTACGACAATGAGCAGTTCTTC. Residues: CATSPDRGYDNEQFF.